Listed below are T cell receptor beta chains from one sample, sequenced in a study of response to subunit inactivated influenza vaccine. TCRdb called the RT-PCR reads again in MiXCR, with one record for every CDR3 protein. The table has hundreds of thousands of distinct CDR3 sequences, 15% to 17% seen once. The sequenced sample was PBMCs from blood, obtained approximately 12 days after vaccination. Receptors originate from a man aged 45-65 years who received an inactivated influenza vaccine. The CDR3 runs from the conserved cysteine through the conserved F or W. The D gene is left open where the match is weak. Rows may omit the clone size; those that give it use once, few, many or a size class.

D gene: -; clone size: many; J gene: TRBJ2-1; V gene: TRBV29-1; CDR3 DNA: TGCAGCGTTCGGACTGGGGCCAATGAGCAGTTCTTC; CDR3 protein: CSVRTGANEQFF
D gene: -; clone size: -; J gene: TRBJ2-1; V gene: TRBV11-3; CDR3 DNA: TGTGCCAGCAGCCTGAGGGGTTACCCCTACAATGAGCAGTTCTTC; CDR3 protein: CASSLRGYPYNEQFF
D gene: TRBD1; clone size: few; J gene: TRBJ1-1; V gene: TRBV12-3/TRBV12-4; CDR3 DNA: TGTGCCAGCAGGGCGGGACAGGGTAGGCACACTGAAGCTTTCTTT; CDR3 protein: CASRAGQGRHTEAFF
D gene: -; clone size: -; J gene: TRBJ2-5; V gene: TRBV5-1; CDR3 DNA: TGCGCCAGCTCGCGGGGAACAACAAAAGAGACACAGTACTTC; CDR3 protein: CASSRGTTKETQYF
D gene: -; clone size: few; J gene: TRBJ1-2; V gene: TRBV20-1; CDR3 DNA: TGCAGTGCTAGAGAGTCCGTAGACTATGGCTACACCTTC; CDR3 protein: CSARESVDYGYTF
D gene: -; clone size: -; J gene: TRBJ2-1; V gene: TRBV7-9; CDR3 DNA: TGTGCCAGCAGCAGAGAGGGGTTAGGGTATGTCGATGAGCAGTTCTTC; CDR3 protein: CASSREGLGYVDEQFF
D gene: TRBD1; clone size: few; J gene: TRBJ2-1; V gene: TRBV12-3/TRBV12-4; CDR3 DNA: TGTGCCAGCAGTCCCTACAGGGGGGAGATCGAGAATGAGCAGTTCTTC; CDR3 protein: CASSPYRGEIENEQFF
D gene: -; clone size: few; J gene: TRBJ2-5; V gene: TRBV10-2; CDR3 DNA: TGCGCCAGCAGTTCAATAGCGGCCAGACCTCCGTACCAAGAGACCCAGTACTTC; CDR3 protein: CASSSIAARPPYQETQYF
D gene: -; clone size: -; J gene: TRBJ2-3; V gene: TRBV7-9; CDR3 DNA: TGTGCCAGCAGCTTAGGAGACTCAGATACGCAGTATTTT; CDR3 protein: CASSLGDSDTQYF
D gene: -; clone size: -; J gene: TRBJ1-5; V gene: TRBV12-3/TRBV12-4; CDR3 DNA: TGTGCCAGCAGTTTCCTTGACACTCGATATCAGCCCCAGCATTTT; CDR3 protein: CASSFLDTRYQPQHF
D gene: -; clone size: many; J gene: TRBJ2-3; V gene: TRBV29-1; CDR3 DNA: TGCAGCGTTGTCAGGGCCGTCGGCACAGATACGCAGTATTTT; CDR3 protein: CSVVRAVGTDTQYF
D gene: -; clone size: many; J gene: TRBJ2-1; V gene: TRBV4-2; CDR3 DNA: TGTGCCAGCAGCCAAGAGATTGGGAGAAATGAGCAGTTCTTC; CDR3 protein: CASSQEIGRNEQFF
D gene: TRBD1; clone size: many; J gene: TRBJ2-5; V gene: TRBV7-9; CDR3 DNA: TGTGCCAGCAGCTCTGACAGGGTCAGGGAGACCCAGTACTTC; CDR3 protein: CASSSDRVRETQYF
D gene: TRBD1; clone size: few; J gene: TRBJ2-7; V gene: TRBV27; CDR3 DNA: TGTGCCAGCAGTTTAACCGTTCCGGGACAGGGGGCCTCCGAGCAGTACTTC; CDR3 protein: CASSLTVPGQGASEQYF
D gene: -; clone size: -; J gene: TRBJ2-7; V gene: TRBV24-1; CDR3 DNA: TGTGCCACCAATAAGGACTTTGCGGCCTACGAGCAGTACTTC; CDR3 protein: CATNKDFAAYEQYF
D gene: -; clone size: -; J gene: TRBJ1-1; V gene: TRBV24-1; CDR3 DNA: TGTGCCACCAGTGATTCAATCGGGGGCTACACTGAAGCTTTCTTT; CDR3 protein: CATSDSIGGYTEAFF
D gene: -; clone size: few; J gene: TRBJ2-7; V gene: TRBV6-1; CDR3 DNA: TGTGCCAGCACCCCACCCGGCAGGTCAACCTACGAGCAGTACTTC; CDR3 protein: CASTPPGRSTYEQYF
D gene: -; clone size: many; J gene: TRBJ1-5; V gene: TRBV11-1; CDR3 DNA: TGTGCCAGCATGAAGGGTCTCGGGGACACCATCGACAATCAGCCCCAGCATTTT; CDR3 protein: CASMKGLGDTIDNQPQHF
D gene: -; clone size: -; J gene: TRBJ1-3; V gene: TRBV28; CDR3 DNA: TGTGCCAGCAGTTTTTCGGGGGCACGGCACACCATATATTTT; CDR3 protein: CASSFSGARHTIYF
D gene: -; clone size: many; J gene: TRBJ2-7; V gene: TRBV15; CDR3 DNA: TGTGCCACCAGCACCCGGGGCAGGGAGAGCGTAAACGAGCAGTACTTC; CDR3 protein: CATSTRGRESVNEQYF
D gene: -; clone size: few; J gene: TRBJ2-5; V gene: TRBV6-2/TRBV6-3; CDR3 DNA: TGTGCCAGCAGTTATAGTGTCAGACAAGAGACCCAGTACTTC; CDR3 protein: CASSYSVRQETQYF
D gene: TRBD1; clone size: few; J gene: TRBJ2-7; V gene: TRBV19; CDR3 DNA: TGTGCCAGTAGAGTTAAGGGGGCGACGGGGGAGCAGTACTTC; CDR3 protein: CASRVKGATGEQYF
D gene: -; clone size: few; J gene: TRBJ1-4; V gene: TRBV30; CDR3 DNA: TGTGCCTGGAGCCCAGGGCGGGGGAAACTGTTTTTT; CDR3 protein: CAWSPGRGKLFF
D gene: TRBD2; clone size: -; J gene: TRBJ2-7; V gene: TRBV20-1; CDR3 DNA: TGCAGTGCTAGAACTAGCGGGGGGACTGCCGAGCAGTACTTC; CDR3 protein: CSARTSGGTAEQYF
D gene: -; clone size: -; J gene: TRBJ2-7; V gene: TRBV12-3/TRBV12-4; CDR3 DNA: TGTGCCAGCAGTTTCGCCCCATACGAGCAGTACTTC; CDR3 protein: CASSFAPYEQYF
D gene: -; clone size: -; J gene: TRBJ2-3; V gene: TRBV27; CDR3 DNA: TGTGCCAGCAGCTTGCACGGGGAGGATACGCAGTATTTT; CDR3 protein: CASSLHGEDTQYF
D gene: -; clone size: -; J gene: TRBJ2-2; V gene: TRBV7-2; CDR3 DNA: TGTGCCAGCAGCTCCCCTGCGGGGGCCTGGGGGACCGGGGAGCTGTTTTTT; CDR3 protein: CASSSPAGAWGTGELFF
D gene: TRBD1; clone size: many; J gene: TRBJ2-7; V gene: TRBV5-1; CDR3 DNA: TGCGCCAGCACCTGGGGGGCAGGGGGCAACTACGAGCAGTACTTC; CDR3 protein: CASTWGAGGNYEQYF
D gene: -; clone size: -; J gene: TRBJ2-2; V gene: TRBV5-1; CDR3 DNA: TGCGCCAGCAGCTTCAGGCAGGGAGCCGCCGGGGAGCTGTTTTTT; CDR3 protein: CASSFRQGAAGELFF
D gene: -; clone size: -; J gene: TRBJ2-1; V gene: TRBV27; CDR3 DNA: TGTGCCAGCAGTTTAGCCCCGGGAACACCGTGGCTGTTCTTC; CDR3 protein: CASSLAPGTPWLFF
D gene: -; clone size: few; J gene: TRBJ2-4; V gene: TRBV20-1; CDR3 DNA: TGCAGTGCTAGTCGACAGAAAAACATTCAGTACTTC; CDR3 protein: CSASRQKNIQYF
D gene: -; clone size: few; J gene: TRBJ2-5; V gene: TRBV6-2/TRBV6-3; CDR3 DNA: TGTGCCAGCAGATTTGCGGGGGCCAGGGGACAAGAGACCCAGTACTTC; CDR3 protein: CASRFAGARGQETQYF
D gene: -; clone size: few; J gene: TRBJ2-7; V gene: TRBV21-1; CDR3 DNA: TGTGCCAGCCCCTTAACCCGCCACCGGCTAGCGGGAGAGCAGTACTTC; CDR3 protein: CASPLTRHRLAGEQYF
D gene: -; clone size: few; J gene: TRBJ2-1; V gene: TRBV6-2/TRBV6-3; CDR3 DNA: TGTGCCAGCAGTTACTCCCTTTCCAATGAGCAGTTCTTC; CDR3 protein: CASSYSLSNEQFF
D gene: -; clone size: -; J gene: TRBJ2-6; V gene: TRBV6-2/TRBV6-3; CDR3 DNA: TGTGCCAGCAGTACTCTTGCCCAGAGCTCTGGGGCCAACGTCCTGACTTTC; CDR3 protein: CASSTLAQSSGANVLTF
D gene: -; clone size: -; J gene: TRBJ2-7; V gene: TRBV29-1; CDR3 DNA: TGCAGCGTGGTACAGGGTCTCTACGAGCAGTACTTC; CDR3 protein: CSVVQGLYEQYF
D gene: -; clone size: -; J gene: TRBJ1-2; V gene: TRBV12-3/TRBV12-4; CDR3 DNA: TGTGCCAGCAGGGGGGCTGGGCAAGCCTATGGCTACACCTTC; CDR3 protein: CASRGAGQAYGYTF
D gene: -; clone size: -; J gene: TRBJ2-5; V gene: TRBV28; CDR3 DNA: TGTGCCAGCAGTTTGGGCGGGGTCTACCAAGAGACCCAGTACTTC; CDR3 protein: CASSLGGVYQETQYF
D gene: -; clone size: few; J gene: TRBJ1-1; V gene: TRBV12-3/TRBV12-4; CDR3 DNA: TGTGCCAGCAGCCTTTTCGGGGAGGACACTGAAGCTTTCTTT; CDR3 protein: CASSLFGEDTEAFF
D gene: -; clone size: -; J gene: TRBJ2-3; V gene: TRBV7-9; CDR3 DNA: TGTGCCAGCAGCTTATTTCTTGTGAGCACAGATACGCAGTATTTT; CDR3 protein: CASSLFLVSTDTQYF
D gene: -; clone size: -; J gene: TRBJ2-1; V gene: TRBV10-3; CDR3 DNA: TGTGCCATCAGTGATACGCGGTCACTCGACAATGAGCAGTTCTTC; CDR3 protein: CAISDTRSLDNEQFF
D gene: TRBD2; clone size: many; J gene: TRBJ2-3; V gene: TRBV20-1; CDR3 DNA: TGCAGTGCTAGTGCTGGGACTAGCGGGAGCAGACATACGCAGTATTTT; CDR3 protein: CSASAGTSGSRHTQYF
D gene: -; clone size: few; J gene: TRBJ2-2; V gene: TRBV11-2; CDR3 DNA: TGTGCCAGCAGCTTATTATCACTGGGCAGGGGAGGTGGCACCGGGGAGCTGTTTTTT; CDR3 protein: CASSLLSLGRGGGTGELFF
D gene: -; clone size: -; J gene: TRBJ2-4; V gene: TRBV7-2; CDR3 DNA: TGTGCCAGCAGCTTATTACCCGGAGGCAGGGGAACAAACATTCAGTACTTC; CDR3 protein: CASSLLPGGRGTNIQYF
D gene: -; clone size: few; J gene: TRBJ2-1; V gene: TRBV28; CDR3 DNA: TGTGCCAGCAGTTTTCGAAAGGGTGAGCAGTTCTTC; CDR3 protein: CASSFRKGEQFF
D gene: TRBD1; clone size: -; J gene: TRBJ2-7; V gene: TRBV7-2; CDR3 DNA: TGTGCCAGCAGCTCAACAACAGGGGGCCCTTCCGAGCAGTACTTC; CDR3 protein: CASSSTTGGPSEQYF
D gene: TRBD1; clone size: -; J gene: TRBJ1-2; V gene: TRBV27; CDR3 DNA: TGTGCCAGCAGTTCCTTACAGGGGCTTAACTATGGCTACACCTTC; CDR3 protein: CASSSLQGLNYGYTF
D gene: TRBD1; clone size: -; J gene: TRBJ1-4; V gene: TRBV7-2; CDR3 DNA: TGTGCCAGCAGCTTAGCGACAGGGGAGCGTGAAAAACTGTTTTTT; CDR3 protein: CASSLATGEREKLFF
D gene: -; clone size: few; J gene: TRBJ2-1; V gene: TRBV7-9; CDR3 DNA: TGTGCCAGCAGCTTCCCGAGCGGAGGTTCCAATGAGCAGTTCTTC; CDR3 protein: CASSFPSGGSNEQFF
D gene: TRBD2; clone size: many; J gene: TRBJ2-1; V gene: TRBV12-3/TRBV12-4; CDR3 DNA: TGTGCCAGCAGTCTAGCGGGGGGGCCCGTTGAGCAGTTCTTC; CDR3 protein: CASSLAGGPVEQFF
D gene: TRBD1; clone size: few; J gene: TRBJ2-7; V gene: TRBV6-2/TRBV6-3; CDR3 DNA: TGTGCCAGCAGTCCCTCTCGGGACAGGGGCTACGAGCAGTACTTC; CDR3 protein: CASSPSRDRGYEQYF
D gene: TRBD2; clone size: -; J gene: TRBJ2-1; V gene: TRBV24-1; CDR3 DNA: TGTGCCACCAGTGACCCGGGACTAGCGGGAGAGCTCTACAATGAGCAGTTCTTC; CDR3 protein: CATSDPGLAGELYNEQFF
D gene: TRBD1; clone size: few; J gene: TRBJ1-2; V gene: TRBV13; CDR3 DNA: TGTGCCAGCAGCGGCAGGGGGAGGGATTTCAATGGCTACACCTTC; CDR3 protein: CASSGRGRDFNGYTF